This T cell receptor beta chain is from a study of blood T cell repertoires in COVID-19. Study-level background: The samples span acute and convalescent COVID-19 from the United States, Italy and Spain.

Study members were between about 18 and 100 years old and lived in 20 to 30 US regions. Donors were grouped by their self-reported clinical history. Recovery meant two consecutive negative NP/OP PCR tests, professional clearance, or resolved symptoms. CDR3 length: 16 residues. V was pared by 4 bases and J by 6 bases, with 7 bases of the junction left unmatched. CDR1 PRHDT and CDR2 FYEKMQ come from the germline V gene (reference sequence). This table comes from immunoSEQ multiplex PCR, and its TCRdb copy is limited to in-frame clones, with some not included. The sample contains 190,000 or so clones, around 85% of which appear only once.

Sequencing was carried out using PBMCs or T cells enriched from blood (not recorded which). The chain joins TRBV13 to TRBJ2-2; TRBD1 matches at 11 bases. This sequence was found in a man aged 35 to 55 who had recovered from COVID-19. In DNA, the CDR3 is TGTGCCAGCAGCTCAACGGACAGGGGGCGAGCCGGGGAGCTGTTTTTT. Its protein product is CASSSTDRGRAGELFF. Full variable domain (remainder filled in from reference TRBV13 and TRBJ2-2): AAGVIQSPRHLIKEKRETATLKCYPIPRHDTVYWYQQGPGQDPQFLISFYEKMQSDKGSIPDRFSAQQFSDYHSELNMSSLELGDSALYFCASSSTDRGRAGELFFGEGSRLTVL.